One sample yielded the 17 T cell receptor beta chains listed below, sequenced in a study of Graves' ophthalmopathy and Graves' hyperthyroidism. RNA transcripts were the source from which TCR beta CDR3 regions were amplified. RT-PCR was first run with HTBI primers, then multiplex PCR in a second round. TCRdb re-derived calls from the multiplex PCR reads in MiXCR, one entry per CDR3 protein. The sample has approximately 700,000 distinct CDR3 sequences, 40% seen once; the top ten hold 35% to 55%. The specimen was peripheral blood. These receptors were obtained from an adult man with Graves' ophthalmopathy.

Comments on this clonotype: The conserved final phenylalanine or tryptophan is absent from the CDR3, which likely points to a read error. The limits of the CDR3 on the DNA are not certain, so only TCRdb's listed CDR3 is given. This chain joins TRBV10-2 and TRBJ2-5; the table names TRBD2, a call not compared with the DNA. The CDR3 sequence runs 9 residues, both termini included. Germline loops: CDR1 WSHSY, CDR2 SAAADI. The CDR3 loop reads CASSRWTAG.

There are many counts of this clonotype. The chain recombines TRBV15 with TRBJ1-5; TRBD1 matches 8 bases. The CDR3 has 13 residues. With V trimmed by 8 bases and J by 3 bases, 3 bases remained unmatched. CDR1 is LNHNV, CDR2 YYDKDF, per germline (reference sequence). The CDR3 DNA is TGTGCCACCCAACAGGGGGTCAATCAGCCCCAGCATTTT. As protein: CATQQGVNQPQHF.

A few counts support this clonotype. The chain employs TRBV15 and TRBJ1-1, with TRBD1 identical over 7 bases. CDR1 LNHNV and CDR2 YYDKDF come from the germline V gene (reference sequence). V gave up 9 bases and J gave up 0 bases; unmatched junction bases: 10. The CDR3 runs to 15 residues. This CDR3 is CATKGPDRLNTEAFF. The CDR3 nucleotides are TGTGCCACTAAGGGGCCGGACAGGTTGAACACTGAAGCTTTCTTT.

This clonotype has ten or more counts. The J gene is TRBJ1-1, the V gene TRBV9; D unclear. The V gene lost 0 bases and the J gene lost 2 bases, with 11 bases spanning the gap. The V gene's germline CDR1 is SGDLS and CDR2 YYNGEE. The length of the CDR3 is 15 residues. In DNA, the CDR3 is TGTGCCAGCAGCGTAGCGGGTCACACCAACACTGAAGCTTTCTTT. Its protein product is CASSVAGHTNTEAFF.

This clonotype has only one observation. Compared with germline, one end of the junction differs, possibly owing to a read error. This chain uses TRBV13 with TRBJ1-4, with 7 bases fitting TRBD1. Germline lookup yields CDR1 PRHDT and CDR2 FYEKMQ (reference sequence). The CDR3 has 15 residues. CDR3 DNA: TGTGCCAGCAGCGCGGGGACAGCAACTAATGAAAAACTGCTTTTT. Translated: CASSAGTATNEKLLF.

The CDR3 spells CATSDPWRDRKETQYF. The CDR3 region has the DNA TGTGCCACCAGTGATCCTTGGAGGGACAGGAAAGAGACCCAGTACTTC. The J gene is TRBJ2-5, the V gene TRBV24-1, with 8 bases fitting TRBD1. The length of the CDR3 is 16 residues. CDR1 and CDR2 (germline): KGHDR, SFDVKD. V shed 3 bases, J shed 3 bases, and the junction held 8 bases outside the gene matches.

The V call is TRBV9, the J call TRBJ1-1; D uncertain. This CDR3 contains 15 residues. The V end was cut by 3 bases, the J end by 1 base, with 13 bases between. Per the germline V gene, CDR1 is SGDLS and CDR2 is YYNGEE. The chain's CDR3 is CASSGLAGQNTEAFF. The CDR3 DNA sequence: TGTGCCAGCAGCGGACTAGCGGGTCAGAACACTGAAGCTTTCTTT.

This sequence joins TRBV24-1 and TRBJ1-5, with D maybe TRBD1 (5 bases). V was trimmed by 11 bases and J by 11 bases, leaving 21 bases between them. The CDR3 totals 13 residues. Germline-derived CDR1 and CDR2 are KGHDR and SFDVKD. DNA of the CDR3: TGTGCCAGTCAACACGGGGGGACCATGGCCCAGCATTTT. Its translation is CASQHGGTMAQHF.

This clonotype came up many times. The chain has TRBV20-1 and TRBJ1-1; D is uncertain. This CDR3 is built from 13 residues. Trimming pared 0 bases from V and 2 bases from J, leaving 7 bases between. The germline CDR1 and CDR2 sequences are DFQATT and SNEGSKA (reference sequence). The CDR3 coding sequence is TGCAGTGCTAGAGAAGTTTACAACACTGAAGCTTTCTTT. As protein: CSAREVYNTEAFF.

This clonotype was seen only a few times. The CDR3, as DNA: TGTGCCAGCAGTCGAACCAGGGGGCCTGGGGCCAACGTCCTGACTTTC. Its translation is CASSRTRGPGANVLTF. This chain uses TRBV7-9 with TRBJ2-6; 8 bases match TRBD1. J lost 2 bases, V lost 6 bases, and 6 bases had no gene match. The germline CDR1 and CDR2 sequences are SEHNR and FQNEAQ (reference sequence). CDR3 size: 16 residues.

This clonotype was seen a single time. The CDR3: CARIVNTGELFF. The CDR3 DNA reads as TGTGCTAGGATAGTTAACACCGGGGAGCTGTTTTTT. V usage is TRBV25-1 and J usage is TRBJ2-2; unclear D gene. The CDR3 loop spans 12 amino acids. CDR1 is MGHDK, CDR2 SYGVNS, per germline.

This clonotype was seen a few times. The genes are TRBV7-3 and TRBJ2-7; the D gene is possibly TRBD1 (5 bases). Germline V gene lookup returns CDR1 SGHTA and CDR2 FQGTGA. CDR3 length: 15 amino acids. The ends were cut back, 2 bases at V and 5 bases at J, with 16 bases in the middle. This CDR3 reads CASSLGFGRAHEQYF. The CDR3 DNA reads as TGTGCCAGCAGCTTAGGGTTCGGCAGGGCCCACGAGCAGTACTTC.

This chain uses TRBV20-1 with TRBJ1-1; tentative D call: TRBD1 (5 bases). Looked up from germline, CDR1 is DFQATT and CDR2 is SNEGSKA (reference sequence). The CDR3 has 11 amino acids. Trimming left V 3 bases short and J 13 bases short, with 15 bases between. The CDR3 protein is CSASRGVKFFF. The CDR3 DNA reads TGCAGTGCTAGTAGAGGGGTGAAGTTTTTCTTT.

The V and J genes are TRBV7-2 and TRBJ2-6; 7 nucleotides align to TRBD1. This CDR3 contains 15 residues. Germline trimming cut 0 bases from V and 4 bases from J; bases unmatched to any gene: 0. Germline V gene data show CDR1 as SGHTA and CDR2 as FQGNSA. The chain's CDR3 is CASSLAGQGANVLTF. In nucleotides, the CDR3 is TGTGCCAGCAGCTTAGCGGGACAGGGGGCCAACGTCCTGACTTTC.

The chain employs TRBV15 and TRBJ1-4; 10 nucleotides match TRBD1. The V and J ends lost 0 bases and 5 bases, in that order; junction bases with no gene match: 3. The CDR3 covers 16 residues. CDR1 is LNHNV, CDR2 YYDKDF, per germline (reference sequence). The DNA of the CDR3 is TGTGCCACCAGCAGAGACCAGGACAGGGGGAATGAAAAACTGTTTTTT. Protein product: CATSRDQDRGNEKLFF.

This clonotype turned up a few times. The V and J genes are TRBV20-1 and TRBJ1-5; unclear D gene. The CDR3 runs to 12 residues. Trimming removed 3 bases at V and 2 bases at J, with 5 bases between. Germline V CDR1 and CDR2: DFQATT, SNEGSKA (reference sequence). CDR3 sequence (DNA): TGCAGTGCTAGTTCAGGCAATCAGCCCCAGCATTTT. This gives the protein CSASSGNQPQHF.

Details on this clonotype: A read error is likely, as this CDR3 ends without the conserved phenylalanine or tryptophan. The chain couples TRBV20-1 to TRBJ1-1; D uncertain. This CDR3 contains 13 residues. Germline-derived CDR1 and CDR2 are DFQATT and SNEGSKA (reference sequence). The V end was cut by 4 bases, the J end by 4 bases, with 13 bases between. DNA for the CDR3: TGCAGTGCTACTGAACAGTCAGGCACTGAAGCTTTCCTT. It codes for CSATEQSGTEAFL.